A selection of T cell receptor beta chains follows, all from one sample in a study of blood T cell repertoires in COVID-19. Data came from immunoSEQ multiplex PCR; TCRdb stores just in-frame clones and leaves some out. The table includes around 200,000 clones, about nine tenths detected once. The specimen sequenced was PBMCs or T cells enriched from blood (not recorded which). Receptor source: a man aged 18 to 30 with acute COVID-19. The conserved cysteine and the conserved F or W are not part of the CDR3 here. Each record gives: D gene, clone size, V gene, CDR3 protein. A D gene is named only where the DNA matches it firmly. Some rows have no size entry. The others give once, few or many, or a class for an expanded clone.

>TRBD1|NA|TRBV4-1
ASSQTGGPVEAF
>NA|few|TRBV2
ASSEGLRHMNTEAF
>TRBD1|NA|TRBV24-1
ATRQGANQPQH
>TRBD2|NA|TRBV4-2
ASSQVAGGPNEQY
>NA|NA|TRBV30
AWSVVTLPNTEAF
>NA|once|TRBV19
ASSNPTAYFYNEQF
>TRBD1|NA|TRBV4-1
ASSQVTGTGGFYGQF
>TRBD2|NA|TRBV28
ASSLGEREVFSYNEQF
>TRBD1|NA|TRBV12-3/TRBV12-4
ASGGQAGNEQF
>NA|NA|TRBV19
ASKGEYSNQPQH
>NA|NA|TRBV7-9
ASSLGIGTQEAQY
>NA|NA|TRBV24-1
ATSDLWGGHWRNQPQH
>TRBD1|NA|TRBV7-3
ASSFGTGYEQY
>TRBD1|NA|TRBV5-4
ASSSGTETGELF
>TRBD1|once|TRBV28
ASSLPVAGGNEQY
>NA|NA|TRBV5-4
ASSPTTGQETQY
>NA|NA|TRBV5-1
ASSLNRRPNTEAF
>TRBD1|NA|TRBV18
ASSAEGGSRTEAF
>NA|NA|TRBV5-4
ASSTQGDTEAF
>NA|NA|TRBV15
ATSRDNQGASTYEQY
>NA|few|TRBV29-1
SASSEGQPQH
>TRBD2|NA|TRBV11-3
ASSLEVWGGKETQY
>TRBD1|NA|TRBV10-2
ASSGSDRVDYNEQF
>TRBD1|NA|TRBV12-3/TRBV12-4
ASSWTGTGY
>TRBD2|NA|TRBV7-9
SSGRVSSYNEQF
>TRBD1|NA|TRBV5-8
ASSLWDSPFMNTEAF